The 3 T cell receptor beta chains given below trace back to one sample, sequenced in a study of T cells in Graves' hyperthyroidism and ophthalmopathy (dated by TCRdb to the late 2010s). The library came from multiplex PCR. These reads were obtained on an Illumina HiSeq 2000. The TCR beta CDR3 regions were amplified from the RNA transcripts. The TCR CDR3 was subjected to a first round of RT-PCR using the HTBI primer set and the Qiagen OneStep RT-PCR kit. TCRdb applied fastp at Q25 and MiXCR to the public reads, then kept only in-frame beta chains. CDR3 protein sequences are deduplicated, and each keeps its most common genes and DNA. This sample has approximately 630,000 distinct CDR3 sequences in its table, and around 15% of those were observed once. Less than 4.5% of the sample is taken by the ten largest. What was sequenced was blood. Receptor source: a woman younger than 45 with Graves' hyperthyroidism.

The chain carries TRBV4-3 and TRBJ2-4, with 7 bases that match TRBD2. This CDR3 comprises 14 residues. With 6 bases clipped from V and 3 bases from J, the junction kept 5 bases outside the gene matches. Per germline, CDR1 LGHNA and CDR2 YSLEER. DNA for the CDR3: TGCGCCAGCAGACTCCCGGGGGGCAAAAACATTCAGTACTTC. It encodes CASRLPGGKNIQYF.

This clonotype was recorded at least ten times. This chain joins TRBV11-2 and TRBJ1-2; no reliable D call. Between the trimmed V and J ends, which lost 6 bases and 8 bases, there was a span of 16 bases. This CDR3 has 13 amino acids. The germline V gene has CDR1 SGHAT and CDR2 FQNNGV. CDR3 in amino acids: CASSLSAVGGYTF. The CDR3 DNA sequence: TGTGCCAGCAGTCTTTCAGCCGTTGGAGGCTACACCTTC.

The genes are TRBV9 and TRBJ2-1; no clear D. The germline V gene has CDR1 SGDLS and CDR2 YYNGEE. V lost 6 bases and J 6 bases, leaving 7 bases between the germline ends. This CDR3 is built from 11 residues. The CDR3 DNA sequence: TGTGCCAGCAATTTCCTCAATGAGCAGTTCTTC. Amino acids: CASNFLNEQFF.